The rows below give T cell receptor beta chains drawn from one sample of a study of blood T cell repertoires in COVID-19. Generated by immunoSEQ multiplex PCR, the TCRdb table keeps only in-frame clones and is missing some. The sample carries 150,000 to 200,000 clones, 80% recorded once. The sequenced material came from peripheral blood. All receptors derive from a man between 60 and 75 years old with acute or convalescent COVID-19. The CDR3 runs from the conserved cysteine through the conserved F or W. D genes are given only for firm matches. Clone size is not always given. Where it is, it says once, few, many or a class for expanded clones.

cdr3_aa: CASSLRLAPYNEQFF
cdr3_nt: TGTGCCAGCAGCTTACGACTAGCTCCCTACAATGAGCAGTTCTTC
j_call: TRBJ2-1
clone_size: NA
d_call: TRBD2
v_call: TRBV11-3

cdr3_aa: CASSHRLAGHYEQYF
cdr3_nt: TGTGCCAGCAGCCACCGACTAGCGGGGCACTACGAGCAGTACTTC
j_call: TRBJ2-7
clone_size: once
d_call: TRBD2
v_call: TRBV5-6

cdr3_aa: CAWGEGGANVLTF
cdr3_nt: TGTGCCTGGGGTGAGGGTGGGGCCAACGTCCTGACTTTC
j_call: TRBJ2-6
clone_size: NA
d_call: NA
v_call: TRBV30

cdr3_aa: CASSQGDRARRSPLHF
cdr3_nt: TGTGCCAGCAGCCAAGGTGACAGGGCGAGGCGGTCACCCCTCCACTTT
j_call: TRBJ1-6
clone_size: NA
d_call: TRBD1
v_call: TRBV14

cdr3_aa: CASSQVKNTEAFF
cdr3_nt: TGTGCCAGCAGCCAAGTCAAGAACACTGAAGCTTTCTTT
j_call: TRBJ1-1
clone_size: NA
d_call: NA
v_call: TRBV3-1/TRBV3-2

cdr3_aa: CASSLDRINTEAFF
cdr3_nt: TGCGCCAGCAGCTTGGACAGGATTAACACTGAAGCTTTCTTT
j_call: TRBJ1-1
clone_size: NA
d_call: NA
v_call: TRBV5-1

cdr3_aa: CASSLPTSSGNTIYF
cdr3_nt: TGTGCCAGCAGCTTGCCCACGAGCTCTGGAAACACCATATATTTT
j_call: TRBJ1-3
clone_size: NA
d_call: NA
v_call: TRBV5-5

cdr3_aa: CASSYSTGGADTQYF
cdr3_nt: TGTGCCAGCAGTTACTCGACAGGGGGCGCAGATACGCAGTATTTT
j_call: TRBJ2-3
clone_size: few
d_call: TRBD1
v_call: TRBV6-5

cdr3_aa: CASPRIAGGPTEKTQYF
cdr3_nt: TGCGCCAGCCCGAGAATAGCGGGAGGGCCTACTGAGAAGACCCAGTACTTC
j_call: TRBJ2-5
clone_size: NA
d_call: TRBD2
v_call: TRBV10-1

cdr3_aa: CASSKVRKQGSIGNQPQHF
cdr3_nt: TGTGCCAGCAGCAAAGTGAGAAAACAGGGGAGTATTGGCAATCAGCCCCAGCATTTT
j_call: TRBJ1-5
clone_size: NA
d_call: NA
v_call: TRBV21-1

cdr3_aa: CASSLTSPPPETQYF
cdr3_nt: TGTGCCAGCAGCTTGACTAGCCCCCCTCCAGAGACCCAGTACTTC
j_call: TRBJ2-5
clone_size: NA
d_call: TRBD2
v_call: TRBV6-5

cdr3_aa: CASSQRGGNEQFF
cdr3_nt: TGCGCCAGCAGTCAGCGAGGGGGTAATGAGCAGTTCTTC
j_call: TRBJ2-1
clone_size: NA
d_call: NA
v_call: TRBV5-1

cdr3_aa: CASSRGYGYGGDTEAFF
cdr3_nt: TGCGCCAGCAGCCGCGGGTATGGGTATGGGGGGGACACTGAAGCTTTCTTT
j_call: TRBJ1-1
clone_size: once
d_call: NA
v_call: TRBV4-1

cdr3_aa: CASSPMGAGNQPQHF
cdr3_nt: TGTGCCAGCAGCCCTATGGGGGCGGGCAATCAGCCCCAGCATTTT
j_call: TRBJ1-5
clone_size: NA
d_call: NA
v_call: TRBV7-2

cdr3_aa: CASSEGTVTDTQYF
cdr3_nt: TGTGCCAGCAGCGAGGGCACGGTCACAGATACGCAGTATTTT
j_call: TRBJ2-3
clone_size: NA
d_call: NA
v_call: TRBV13

cdr3_aa: CATVTGGSNQPQHF
cdr3_nt: TGTGCCACCGTGACAGGGGGGAGCAATCAGCCCCAGCATTTT
j_call: TRBJ1-5
clone_size: NA
d_call: TRBD1
v_call: TRBV24-1

cdr3_aa: CASSIGDRGQETQYF
cdr3_nt: TGTGCCAGTAGTATAGGGGACAGGGGCCAAGAGACCCAGTACTTC
j_call: TRBJ2-5
clone_size: once
d_call: TRBD1
v_call: TRBV19

cdr3_aa: CAWSLGQGAWEKLFF
cdr3_nt: TGTGCCTGGAGTTTGGGACAGGGGGCTTGGGAAAAACTGTTTTTT
j_call: TRBJ1-4
clone_size: NA
d_call: TRBD1
v_call: TRBV30

cdr3_aa: CASSLTGDQFF
cdr3_nt: TGTGCCAGCAGCTTAACGGGAGATCAGTTCTTC
j_call: TRBJ2-1
clone_size: once
d_call: NA
v_call: TRBV7-3

cdr3_aa: CASTAQSGGYNEQFF
cdr3_nt: TGCGCCAGCACAGCCCAGAGCGGGGGTTACAATGAGCAGTTCTTC
j_call: TRBJ2-1
clone_size: NA
d_call: TRBD2
v_call: TRBV5-1

cdr3_aa: CASSAYVGFEQYF
cdr3_nt: TGTGCCAGCAGCGCCTACGTTGGTTTCGAGCAGTACTTC
j_call: TRBJ2-7
clone_size: NA
d_call: NA
v_call: TRBV5-6

cdr3_aa: CASSEWRQETQYF
cdr3_nt: TGTGCCAGCAGTGAATGGCGGCAAGAGACCCAGTACTTC
j_call: TRBJ2-5
clone_size: NA
d_call: NA
v_call: TRBV2

cdr3_aa: CASSPSGSPIDTQYF
cdr3_nt: TGTGCCAGCAGCCCTAGCGGGAGTCCCATAGATACGCAGTATTTT
j_call: TRBJ2-3
clone_size: NA
d_call: TRBD2
v_call: TRBV7-3

cdr3_aa: CASSPDRGCTF
cdr3_nt: TGTGCCAGCAGTCCCGACAGGGGTTGCACCTTC
j_call: TRBJ1-2
clone_size: NA
d_call: TRBD1
v_call: TRBV6-2/TRBV6-3

cdr3_aa: CASSPLDRIHEKLFF
cdr3_nt: TGTGCCAGCAGTCCCTTGGACAGGATCCATGAAAAACTGTTTTTT
j_call: TRBJ1-4
clone_size: once
d_call: TRBD1
v_call: TRBV27

cdr3_aa: CAWSRSYEQYF
cdr3_nt: TGTGCCTGGTCGCGATCCTACGAGCAGTACTTC
j_call: TRBJ2-7
clone_size: few
d_call: NA
v_call: TRBV30

cdr3_aa: CASSPMSNDFNEQFF
cdr3_nt: TGTGCCAGCTCACCTATGTCTAACGATTTCAATGAGCAGTTCTTC
j_call: TRBJ2-1
clone_size: once
d_call: NA
v_call: TRBV18

cdr3_aa: CASSYGSADTEAFF
cdr3_nt: TGTGCCAGCAGTTATGGTAGCGCGGACACTGAAGCTTTCTTT
j_call: TRBJ1-1
clone_size: NA
d_call: NA
v_call: TRBV6-2/TRBV6-3

cdr3_aa: CASRFRGRGAGNTIYF
cdr3_nt: TGTGCCAGCAGGTTTAGGGGGCGAGGGGCTGGAAACACCATATATTTT
j_call: TRBJ1-3
clone_size: NA
d_call: TRBD1
v_call: TRBV2

cdr3_aa: CASSAGQGGNTIYF
cdr3_nt: TGTGCCAGCAGCGCCGGACAGGGTGGAAACACCATATATTTT
j_call: TRBJ1-3
clone_size: NA
d_call: TRBD1
v_call: TRBV9

cdr3_aa: CASSQGLASGNTIYF
cdr3_nt: TGTGCCAGCAGCCAGGGACTGGCCTCTGGAAACACCATATATTTT
j_call: TRBJ1-3
clone_size: NA
d_call: NA
v_call: TRBV3-1/TRBV3-2

cdr3_aa: CAISEGTAGGYGYTF
cdr3_nt: TGTGCCATCAGTGAAGGGACAGCCGGAGGCTATGGCTACACCTTC
j_call: TRBJ1-2
clone_size: NA
d_call: TRBD1
v_call: TRBV10-3

cdr3_aa: CASSLVAGGGREQYF
cdr3_nt: TGTGCCAGCAGCTTAGTGGCGGGAGGGGGTCGCGAGCAGTACTTC
j_call: TRBJ2-7
clone_size: NA
d_call: TRBD2
v_call: TRBV7-2

cdr3_aa: CASSLLPSGGRGTGELFF
cdr3_nt: TGTGCCAGCAGCTTGCTCCCTAGCGGGGGGCGGGGCACCGGGGAGCTGTTTTTT
j_call: TRBJ2-2
clone_size: once
d_call: TRBD2
v_call: TRBV5-5

cdr3_aa: CASSLQVPYGYTF
cdr3_nt: TGTGCCAGCTCACTACAGGTACCCTATGGCTACACCTTC
j_call: TRBJ1-2
clone_size: NA
d_call: NA
v_call: TRBV18